The 32 T cell receptor beta chains reported below all come from one sample, sequenced in a study of blood T cells in healthy people across ages. Primed by a sample-barcoded 5' primer and a J-beta primer mix, a second PCR proceeded for 7 to 11 cycles. MiXCR, run by TCRdb on the 5' RACE reads, gives a single entry per CDR3 protein. The sample holds roughly 1,000,000 distinct CDR3 sequences; almost 25% are singletons and the top ten take around 0.7%. These data are also associated with another study on T cells of mothers and their children.

The material sequenced was blood. The receptors stem from a girl aged 2-10 years in good health.

Regarding this clonotype: In this CDR3 the conserved last residue, phenylalanine or tryptophan, is missing, so a read error is likely. CDR3 bases: TGCAGCGTTGAATGGGGGGCCAACGAGCAGTACCTC. Its translation: CSVEWGANEQYL. The genes are TRBV29-1 and TRBJ2-7; D may correspond to TRBD1 or TRBD2 (6 bases each). Germline V gene sequence: CDR1 SQVTM, CDR2 ANQGSEA. The V gene lost 2 bases and the J gene lost 5 bases, with 10 bases spanning the gap. The CDR3 length is 12 residues.

The V gene is TRBV2, the J gene TRBJ2-7, with a possible D match to TRBD1 (6 bases). Deletions cut 5 bases from V and 3 bases from J, with 14 bases between. From germline, CDR1 is SNHLY and CDR2 FYNNEI. The CDR3 totals 14 residues. The CDR3 loop is CASSWGQGRYEQYF. In nucleotides, the CDR3 is TGTGCCAGCAGTTGGGGCCAGGGGCGCTACGAGCAGTACTTC.

The rearrangement joins TRBV12-3 or TRBV12-4 to TRBJ1-2; D might be TRBD1 (6 bases). The CDR3 runs to 13 residues. The V end lost 3 bases, the J end lost 8 bases, and 13 bases lay between the germline ends. Here the CDR3 reads CASSFGGPRGYTF. CDR3 coding DNA: TGTGCCAGCAGTTTCGGGGGGCCGAGAGGCTACACCTTC.

This clonotype was seen only once. Just one base apart from a much larger clone, this may be a read error. The V call is TRBV4-3, the J call TRBJ2-7; 8 bases are shared with TRBD1. Trimming at V came to 5 bases and at J to 4 bases, leaving 4 bases not matched to a gene. The CDR3 length is 13 residues. Germline CDR1 reads LGHNA; CDR2 reads YSLEER. CDR3: CASSWDRRYEQYF. DNA for the CDR3: TGCGCCAGCAGCTGGGACAGGAGGTACGAGCAGTACTTC.

In its sample, this clonotype was seen a few times. V is TRBV10-2 and J is TRBJ2-5; 7 bases agree with TRBD1. The trim removed 9 bases at V and 3 bases at J, leaving 4 bases unmatched. CDR3 length equals 12 residues. The germline CDR1 and CDR2 sequences are WSHSY and SAAADI. The DNA for the CDR3 is TGCGCCAGTGGGGACAGAGAAGAGACCCAGTACTTC. This gives the protein CASGDREETQYF.

Only a few counts were recorded for this clonotype. This chain joins TRBV20-1 and TRBJ2-3, with 7 bases that match TRBD1. The V and J ends lost 6 bases and 1 base, in that order; junction bases with no gene match: 10. Germline CDR1 DFQATT, CDR2 SNEGSKA (reference sequence). CDR3 length equals 15 residues. The CDR3 nucleotides read TGCAGTGCCCACGAGGGGGCGCGTGGCACAGATACGCAGTATTTT. It is translated as CSAHEGARGTDTQYF.

J is TRBJ1-1 and V is TRBV14; D is ambiguous. Deletions cut 1 base from V and 10 bases from J, with 13 bases between. CDR1 and CDR2 (germline): SGHDN, FVKESK. The CDR3 runs to 13 residues. The chain's CDR3 is CASSQGSSGRAFF. CDR3 coding DNA: TGTGCCAGCAGCCAAGGGTCGTCAGGTCGAGCTTTCTTT.

The chain joins TRBV7-2 to TRBJ2-1; 12 positions agree with TRBD2. The germline CDR1 and CDR2 sequences are SGHTA and FQGNSA. V gave up 1 base and J gave up 6 bases; unmatched junction bases: 4. The CDR3 covers 16 residues. The CDR3 DNA reads as TGTGCCAGCAGCTTAGGACTAGCGGGAGAGGGCAATGAGCAGTTCTTC. It specifies CASSLGLAGEGNEQFF.

The V gene is TRBV7-9, the J gene TRBJ1-2, with D uncertain. Trimming removed 2 bases at V and 4 bases at J, with 11 bases between. Germline V gene sequence: CDR1 SEHNR, CDR2 FQNEAQ (reference sequence). The CDR3 has 14 residues. This CDR3 is CASSLSFGGYGYTF. The CDR3 DNA reads as TGTGCCAGCAGCTTAAGTTTCGGAGGCTATGGCTACACCTTC.

This clonotype has more than one count but fewer than ten. The rearrangement links TRBV6-1 to TRBJ2-1, with 9 bases lining up with TRBD1. The DNA end favors TRBJ2-7, so the J call may be wrong. The CDR3 has 15 amino acids. The germline V gene has CDR1 MNHNS and CDR2 SASEGT. The CDR3 region is CASKSRDRGNNEQYF. CDR3 nucleotide sequence: TGTGCCAGCAAATCTAGAGACAGGGGGAACAACGAGCAGTACTTC.

A few counts support this clonotype. V usage is TRBV7-2 and J usage is TRBJ2-1; D is unclear. The germline V gene has CDR1 SGHTA and CDR2 FQGNSA. CDR3 size: 14 residues. Trimming pared 0 bases from V and 10 bases from J, leaving 13 bases between. DNA of the CDR3: TGTGCCAGCAGCTTAGCATCTGGGGTTCGGGAGCAGTTCTTC. Its protein product is CASSLASGVREQFF.

This clonotype was detected only a few times. DNA of the CDR3: TGTGCCACTAGGGACAGCCGAGGGGACACCGGGGAGCTGTTTTTT. This encodes CATRDSRGDTGELFF. This chain uses TRBV24-1 with TRBJ2-2, with 7 bases aligning to TRBD1. The CDR3 is 15 amino acids. The junction had 10 bases not matched to a gene; V was cut back by 10 bases and J by 3 bases. CDR1 KGHDR and CDR2 SFDVKD come from the germline V gene.

This clonotype showed up many times. This sequence joins TRBV3-1 and TRBJ2-4; D is perhaps TRBD1 or TRBD2 (5 bases each). Germline-derived CDR1 and CDR2 are LGHDT and YNNKEL (reference sequence). CDR3 size: 18 residues. The ends were cut back, 4 bases at V and 0 bases at J, with 19 bases in the middle. The CDR3 DNA reads TGTGCCAGCAGCCCCCCGACTGGGGGAGAACTAGCCAAAAACATTCAGTACTTC. It codes for CASSPPTGGELAKNIQYF. Together with reference TRBV3-1 and TRBJ2-4, the CDR3 gives the full variable domain: DTAVSQTPKYLVTQMGNDKSIKCEQNLGHDTMYWYKQDSKKFLKIMFSYNNKELIINETVPNRFSPKSPDKAHLNLHINSLELGDSAVYFCASSPPTGGELAKNIQYFGAGTRLSVL.

The chain links TRBV5-1 to TRBJ2-3; tentatively, D is TRBD1 (6 bases). The CDR3 extends over 15 amino acids. Trimming took 4 bases from V and 6 from J, leaving 18 bases between them. Germline CDR1 and CDR2: SGHRS and YFSETQ. CDR3 nucleotides: TGCGCCAGCAGCGACAGGACCAGCGGTTTTGATACGCAGTATTTT. This sequence encodes CASSDRTSGFDTQYF. Full variable domain (remainder filled in from reference TRBV5-1 and TRBJ2-3): KAGVTQTPRYLIKTRGQQVTLSCSPISGHRSVSWYQQTPGQGLQFLFEYFSETQRNKGNFPGRFSGRQFSNSRSEMNVSTLELGDSALYLCASSDRTSGFDTQYFGPGTRLTVL.

The chain uses TRBV7-9 and TRBJ1-2; maybe TRBD1 (6 bases). V lost 0 bases, J lost 4 bases, and 18 bases lay in between. This CDR3 contains 17 residues. Germline CDR1 and CDR2: SEHNR and FQNEAQ (reference sequence). The CDR3 sequence: CASSLAAVGGPPYGYTF. CDR3 coding DNA: TGTGCCAGCAGCTTAGCGGCGGTCGGGGGGCCACCCTATGGCTACACCTTC. Supplemented by reference TRBV7-9 and TRBJ1-2, the full variable domain reads DTGVSQNPRHKITKRGQNVTFRCDPISEHNRLYWYRQTLGQGPEFLTYFQNEAQLEKSRLLSDRFSAERPKGSFSTLEIQRTEQGDSAMYLCASSLAAVGGPPYGYTFGSGTRLTVV.

V is TRBV7-2 and J is TRBJ2-5; D perhaps matches TRBD2 (5 bases). The J call may not be correct, given that the DNA end is closer to TRBJ2-7. The CDR3 length is 14 residues. Germline V gene lookup returns CDR1 SGHTA and CDR2 FQGNSA. CDR3 in DNA: TGTGCCAGCAGCTTAGGTCGGGGTTTCGACGAGCAGTACTTC. As protein: CASSLGRGFDEQYF.

This clonotype has a handful of counts. The gene calls are TRBV9 and TRBJ1-1; D perhaps matches TRBD1 (5 bases). The length of the CDR3 is 17 residues. Germline values: CDR1 SGDLS, CDR2 YYNGEE. V was pared by 0 bases and J by 6 bases, with 21 bases between. DNA of the CDR3: TGTGCCAGCAGCGTAGTTCCTATAGGGCAGGGTGTACCTGAAGCTTTCTTT. Encoded protein: CASSVVPIGQGVPEAFF. Based on the CDR3 plus reference TRBV9 and TRBJ1-1, the full variable domain is DSGVTQTPKHLITATGQRVTLRCSPRSGDLSVYWYQQSLDQGLQFLIQYYNGEERAKGNILERFSAQQFPDLHSELNLSSLELGDSALYFCASSVVPIGQGVPEAFFGQGTRLTVV.

The V gene is TRBV29-1, the J gene TRBJ2-5; TRBD2 might be the D (5 bases). The DNA end favors TRBJ2-1, so the J call may be wrong. Germline V lookup: CDR1 SQVTM, CDR2 ANQGSEA. This CDR3 is 13 amino acids long. CDR3 residues: CSVRAHSGNEQFF. In DNA form, the CDR3 reads TGCAGCGTTCGGGCGCATTCGGGGAATGAGCAGTTCTTC.

This chain uses TRBV20-1 with TRBJ2-1; D may be TRBD2 (6 bases). The CDR3 is 16 residues long. V lost 1 base to trimming and J lost 7 bases, with 20 bases between them. Germline-derived CDR1 and CDR2 are DFQATT and SNEGSKA (reference sequence). The DNA of the CDR3 is TGCAGTGCTAGAGTGAAGGGACTCGATAAGATGAATGAGCAGTTCTTC. Amino acids: CSARVKGLDKMNEQFF.

The chain carries TRBV11-3 and TRBJ2-2; the D gene is possibly TRBD2 (5 bases). V was pared by 5 bases and J by 3 bases, with 10 bases between. The CDR3 runs to 14 residues. The germline V gene encodes CDR1 SGHNT and CDR2 YENEEA. The CDR3 coding sequence is TGTGCCAGCAGCCCTCGGACTTACACCGGGGAGCTGTTTTTT. Amino acid sequence: CASSPRTYTGELFF.

This clonotype was counted only a few times. The CDR3 reads CASSEGAGSSYEQYF. In nucleotides, the CDR3 is TGTGCCAGCAGTGAAGGGGCAGGGAGTTCCTACGAGCAGTACTTC. The gene calls are TRBV6-1 and TRBJ2-7, with D perhaps matching TRBD1 or TRBD2 (5 bases each). Germline V gene lookup returns CDR1 MNHNS and CDR2 SASEGT. V lost 1 base, J lost 1 base, and 11 bases lay in between. There are 15 residues in the CDR3.

The chain combines TRBV24-1 with TRBJ2-1, with 10 bases fitting TRBD1. V dropped 1 base and J dropped 6; count of bases not matched to a gene: 5. The V gene's germline CDR1 is KGHDR and CDR2 SFDVKD. The CDR3 extends over 16 amino acids. Here the CDR3 reads CATSDLTGTGVNEQFF. The CDR3 nucleotides are TGTGCCACCAGTGATTTAACCGGGACAGGGGTCAATGAGCAGTTCTTC.

The genes are TRBV7-9 and TRBJ1-2; D gene ambiguous. V dropped 5 bases and J dropped 8 bases, with 15 bases sitting between them. From germline, CDR1 is SEHNR and CDR2 FQNEAQ (reference sequence). The CDR3 spans 13 residues. This CDR3 reads CASSLRAQEGYTF. In DNA form, the CDR3 reads TGTGCCAGCAGCCTCCGGGCTCAGGAGGGCTACACCTTC.

The chain has TRBV4-3 and TRBJ2-7, with D uncertain. Germline CDR1 is LGHNA and CDR2 is YSLEER. Deletions cut 4 bases from V and 4 bases from J, with 14 bases between. The CDR3 contains 14 residues. The CDR3 is CASSPPIGRYEQYF. CDR3 in DNA: TGCGCCAGCAGCCCCCCAATAGGTCGGTACGAGCAGTACTTC.

This clonotype has just a few counts. V is TRBV28 and J is TRBJ1-5; possible D gene TRBD1, 5 bases. From germline, CDR1 is MDHEN and CDR2 SYDVKM. V gave up 2 bases and J gave up 5 bases, with 10 bases separating them. The CDR3 loop spans 14 amino acids. CDR3 protein: CASSLVTDHQPQHF. In DNA, the CDR3 is TGTGCCAGCAGTTTAGTGACAGACCATCAGCCCCAGCATTTT.

V and J are TRBV25-1 and TRBJ2-1; 8 bases agree with TRBD1. From germline, CDR1 is MGHDK and CDR2 SYGVNS. J lost 8 bases, V lost 5 bases, and 8 bases had no gene match. The CDR3 spans 14 residues. CDR3 sequence reads: CASSQTWGQDEQFF. CDR3 DNA sequence: TGTGCCAGCAGTCAAACGTGGGGACAGGATGAGCAGTTCTTC.

Only a few counts were recorded for this clonotype. The rearrangement joins TRBV7-9 to TRBJ2-7, with a possible D match to TRBD2 (5 bases). Trimming removed 6 bases from V and 7 bases from J, with 16 bases in between. Germline-derived CDR1 and CDR2 are SEHNR and FQNEAQ (reference sequence). The CDR3 runs 13 residues. The CDR3 DNA reads TGTGCCAGCAGTGGACTCAAAAACGGGGAGCAGTACTTC. It translates to CASSGLKNGEQYF. Full variable domain (remainder filled in from reference TRBV7-9 and TRBJ2-7): DTGVSQNPRHKITKRGQNVTFRCDPISEHNRLYWYRQTLGQGPEFLTYFQNEAQLEKSRLLSDRFSAERPKGSFSTLEIQRTEQGDSAMYLCASSGLKNGEQYFGPGTRLTVT.

This clonotype was seen a handful of times. The chain links TRBV20-1 to TRBJ2-1; unclear D gene. The ends were cut back, 6 bases at V and 8 bases at J, with 20 bases in the middle. The CDR3 has 14 amino acids. Looked up from germline, CDR1 is DFQATT and CDR2 is SNEGSKA (reference sequence). As DNA, the CDR3 is TGCAGTGCCCTAGTTTGGGGAAGAAAGGATGAGCAGTTCTTC. It codes for CSALVWGRKDEQFF.

The chain's CDR3 is CASSPKFGGALQETQYF. The CDR3 DNA follows: TGTGCCAGCAGTCCCAAGTTCGGGGGGGCCCTCCAAGAGACCCAGTACTTC. The J gene is TRBJ2-5, the V gene TRBV12-3 or TRBV12-4; 8 bases match TRBD2. Germline trimming cut 5 bases from V and 1 base from J; bases unmatched to any gene: 12. The CDR3 runs 17 residues.

CDR3 DNA sequence: TGCAGTGCCAACCCTCCGGTCACAGATACGCAGTATTTT. It codes for CSANPPVTDTQYF. The chain combines TRBV20-1 with TRBJ2-3; D call uncertain. V dropped 6 bases and J dropped 2 bases, with 12 bases sitting between them. The CDR3 is 13 amino acids. Germline values: CDR1 DFQATT, CDR2 SNEGSKA (reference sequence).

This clonotype has a handful of counts. The genes are TRBV5-1 and TRBJ1-2; TRBD1 might be the D (6 bases). The CDR3 is 11 amino acids. V was cut by 4 bases and J by 10 bases, with 11 bases left in between. Germline CDR1 and CDR2: SGHRS and YFSETQ. CDR3 in DNA: TGCGCCAGCAGCCAGGACAGAGACTACACCTTC. As protein: CASSQDRDYTF.

The chain employs TRBV7-2 and TRBJ2-7; D is undetermined. The V end was cut by 1 base, the J end by 0 bases, with 10 bases between. Germline V lookup: CDR1 SGHTA, CDR2 FQGNSA. The CDR3 covers 15 residues. The DNA for the CDR3 is TGTGCCAGCAGCTTAGTTCCGACGCGCTCCTACGAGCAGTACTTC. Amino acid sequence: CASSLVPTRSYEQYF.